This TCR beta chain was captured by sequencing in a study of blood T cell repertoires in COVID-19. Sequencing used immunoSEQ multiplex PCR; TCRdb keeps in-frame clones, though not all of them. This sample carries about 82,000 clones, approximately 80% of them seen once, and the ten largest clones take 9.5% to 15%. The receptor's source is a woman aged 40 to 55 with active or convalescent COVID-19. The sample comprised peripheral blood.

Written as DNA, the CDR3 is TGCGCCAGCAGCCAAGATCGGACAGGGGTTTATGGCTACACCTTC. It codes for CASSQDRTGVYGYTF. The V and J genes are TRBV4-3 and TRBJ1-2; 9 bases line up with TRBD1. Per germline, CDR1 LGHNA and CDR2 YSLEER. The junction had 4 bases not matched to a gene; V was cut back by 0 bases and J by 5 bases. The CDR3 has 15 residues.